This T cell receptor beta chain emerged from a study of cytomegalovirus exposure and HLA in healthy donors. Study context: The same platform as the roughly 630 first-cohort repertoires was used for the 95 to 150 validation repertoires, a later analysis reported. Study-wide points: Listed as cytomegalovirus-associated were over 150 TCR beta chains. The study found most TCR sequences rare, yet found some public TCRs in many donors. Diagnosis of cytomegalovirus status made by the classifier reportedly showed high specificity and sensitivity.

About this clone itself: Antigen: not known.

Measured with immunoSEQ multiplex PCR; TCRdb has only the in-frame clones, and not every one. This sample has some 270,000 clones, with 80% to 90% found just once. CDR3 size: 14 residues. Germline CDR1 and CDR2: MNHNY and SVGAGI (reference sequence). Trimming left V 6 bases short and J 5 bases short, with 16 bases between. The TCR comes from a woman in her late teens or twenties in good health and CMV-seronegative. Sequencing was carried out using PBMCs. V gene TRBV6-6 combines with J gene TRBJ1-1; maybe TRBD1 (5 bases). CDR3: CASRDSGLRTEAFF. Here the CDR3 DNA reads TGTGCCAGCAGGGACTCGGGACTTAGGACTGAAGCTTTCTTT.